This T cell receptor (beta chain) was obtained from a study of cytomegalovirus exposure and HLA in healthy donors. Broader study findings: Within an earlier analysis, most TCR beta V segments proved productive either about 87% or about 30% of the time. Usually a TCR sequence was rare, but some public TCRs were found in many donors. The authors later found HLA-associated TCR beta chains more clonally expanded than equally common others.

The germline V and J ends were trimmed by 3 bases and 8 bases, with 18 bases remaining between them. The germline V gene encodes CDR1 SGHKS and CDR2 YYEKEE (reference sequence). The CDR3 is 15 amino acids. Researchers ran the PCR with 60 Vbeta and 13 Jbeta primers. Using immunoSEQ multiplex PCR, the repertoire was profiled, and TCRdb retains in-frame clones only, with some absent. Here the sample spans about 160,000 clones, about 85% being singletons. Unrecorded immune exposure was likely among donors, who were nominally healthy when sampled. As to this clone: Its antigen remains unknown.

The chain is built from TRBV5-5 and TRBJ2-1; TRBD2 might be the D (6 bases). Material for sequencing was PBMCs. The receptor's source is a man aged 18 to 29 in good health and CMV-seropositive. CDR3 sequence reads: CASSWRVASSDEQFF. The CDR3, as DNA: TGTGCCAGCAGCTGGAGGGTTGCTAGCTCCGATGAGCAGTTCTTC. The full variable domain, rest sourced from reference TRBV5-5 and TRBJ2-1, is DAGVTQSPTHLIKTRGQQVTLRCSPISGHKSVSWYQQVLGQGPQFIFQYYEKEERGRGNFPDRFSARQFPNYSSELNVNALLLGDSALYLCASSWRVASSDEQFFGPGTRLTVL.